This T cell receptor beta chain was documented in a study of T cells after yellow fever vaccination. V lost 4 bases, J lost 2 bases, and 11 bases lay in between. Germline CDR1 MDHEN, CDR2 SYDVKM. CDR3 size: 15 residues. TCRdb processed the 5' RACE reads anew with MiXCR; each CDR3 protein has one entry. The table lists about 320,000 distinct CDR3 sequences, 3.5% to 4.5% of them singletons. The source was PBMCs, collected 15 days after the yellow fever booster vaccination. The source is a man aged 18-30 years who received the YFV17D yellow fever vaccine. The chain couples TRBV28 to TRBJ1-4; D is possibly TRBD1 (5 bases). The CDR3 here is CASSSTGGTNEKLFF. CDR3 bases: TGTGCCAGCAGTTCAACAGGAGGGACTAATGAAAAACTGTTTTTT.